The 13 T cell receptor beta chains below were found in one sample sequenced in a study of CD8 T cells in ankylosing spondylitis. TCRdb fed the 5' RACE reads into MiXCR, producing one record per CDR3 protein. The sample lists around 140,000 distinct CDR3 sequences, about an eighth occurring once. What was sequenced was blood, either unsorted or a sorted T cell fraction (not recorded which). These receptors came from a female donor with ankylosing spondylitis or in good health (not recorded which).

This clonotype was seen ten or more times. The chain uses TRBV20-1 and TRBJ1-1, with D unclear. Germline loops: CDR1 DFQATT, CDR2 SNEGSKA (reference sequence). V shed 5 bases and J shed 2 bases, with 12 bases lying between them. CDR3 length equals 13 residues. CDR3 nucleotide sequence: TGCAGTGCTCGCCAACAGACAAACACTGAAGCTTTCTTT. Amino acids: CSARQQTNTEAFF.

This clonotype has just a few counts. The chain uses TRBV6-2 or TRBV6-3 and TRBJ2-1, with 9 bases lining up with TRBD1. Trimming cost V 1 base and J 10 bases; bases outside gene matches: 2. CDR1 is MNHEY and CDR2 is SVGEGT in the germline V gene. CDR3 length: 13 residues. The DNA of the CDR3 is TGTGCCAGCAGTTACTTAACAGGGGGCGAGCAGTTCTTC. Amino acid sequence: CASSYLTGGEQFF.

V usage is TRBV24-1 and J usage is TRBJ1-1; TRBD1 aligns across 10 bases. The V and J ends lost 5 bases and 3 bases, in that order; junction bases with no gene match: 5. From germline, CDR1 is KGHDR and CDR2 SFDVKD. The CDR3 has 15 amino acids. The CDR3 sequence is CATSAGDRGHTEAFF. The CDR3 DNA reads as TGTGCCACCAGTGCGGGTGACAGGGGGCACACTGAAGCTTTCTTT.

The J gene is TRBJ1-2, the V gene TRBV2; perhaps TRBD1 as D (5 bases). V lost 2 bases and J lost 5, with 12 bases in between. The CDR3 runs to 14 residues. Germline CDR1 SNHLY, CDR2 FYNNEI. CDR3 nucleotides: TGTGCCAGCAGTGAATACAGGACCGGGTATGGCTACACCTTC. This gives the protein CASSEYRTGYGYTF.

Only a few counts were recorded for this clonotype. The rearrangement uses TRBV12-3 or TRBV12-4 and TRBJ2-1; the match to TRBD2 covers 12 bases. Losses at the gene ends were 2 bases for V and 9 bases for J; bases not matched to a gene: 5. CDR3 size: 15 residues. The CDR3 sequence: CASSLRLAGGGEQFF. The DNA for the CDR3 is TGTGCCAGCAGTTTAAGGCTAGCGGGGGGGGGTGAGCAGTTCTTC.

Only one count was recorded for this clonotype. The chain combines TRBV7-3 with TRBJ2-3; D is uncertain. V gave up 5 bases and J gave up 5 bases, with 11 bases separating them. This CDR3 spans 13 amino acids. Germline V CDR1 and CDR2: SGHTA, FQGTGA. In DNA, the CDR3 is TGTGCCAGCAGCCTATTCGAGCGAGATACGCAGTATTTT. Protein sequence: CASSLFERDTQYF.

In its sample, this clonotype was seen many times. The genes are TRBV12-3 or TRBV12-4 and TRBJ1-6, with D unresolved. The CDR3 is 13 residues long. V lost 3 bases and J 6 bases, leaving 6 bases between the germline ends. In DNA, the CDR3 is TGTGCCAGCAGTTTGCAGCCTAATTCACCCCTCCACTTT. Its protein is CASSLQPNSPLHF.

The chain joins TRBV19 to TRBJ2-7; possibly TRBD1 or TRBD2 for D (5 bases each). The CDR3 runs 16 residues. CDR1 and CDR2 from the germline V gene are LNHDA and SQIVND (reference sequence). Trimming took 7 bases from V and 0 from J, leaving 19 bases between them. Written as DNA, the CDR3 is TGTGCCAGTAATCCAGCCGGGACGGAAAGCTCCTACGAGCAGTACTTC. Its protein product is CASNPAGTESSYEQYF.

Worth noting for this clonotype: A much larger clonotype is one base distant, so this may be a read error. This chain links TRBV12-3 or TRBV12-4 with TRBJ1-3, with D possibly TRBD1 on 5 matching bases. This CDR3 contains 18 residues. The CDR3 protein is CACSFIGWGNRAGNTIYF. Written as DNA, the CDR3 is TGTGCCTGCAGTTTCATCGGTTGGGGGAACCGCGCTGGAAACACCATATATTTT.

The table lists this clonotype with many counts. The V and J genes are TRBV12-3 or TRBV12-4 and TRBJ1-5, with TRBD1 identical over 7 bases. The CDR3 is 13 residues long. V shed 8 bases, J shed 6 bases, and the junction held 7 bases outside the gene matches. This CDR3 reads CASQLTGIQPQHF. In nucleotides, the CDR3 is TGTGCCAGCCAACTGACAGGGATTCAGCCCCAGCATTTT.

This clonotype was seen repeatedly, ten times or more. The chain employs TRBV6-1 and TRBJ2-2, with TRBD1 matching 10 bases. The germline gives CDR1 MNHNS, CDR2 SASEGT. The CDR3 has 15 residues. Losses at the gene ends were 6 bases for V and 7 bases for J; bases not matched to a gene: 8. The CDR3 loop is CASSPGQGGGGELFF. The CDR3 nucleotides read TGTGCCAGCAGCCCCGGACAGGGGGGTGGCGGGGAGCTGTTTTTT.

The chain employs TRBV4-1 and TRBJ2-1, with D possibly TRBD2 on 6 matching bases. The CDR3 consists of 13 residues. Germline V gives CDR1 MGHRA, CDR2 YSYEKL. Trimming left V 2 bases short and J 10 bases short, with 12 bases between. The CDR3 DNA reads as TGCGCCAGCAGCCAAAGCCGGGACTCCGAGCAGTTCTTC. Its translation: CASSQSRDSEQFF.

This clonotype showed up many times. Here the CDR3 DNA reads TGCAGTGCTAGAGATCCAGCTGGGGGAAATCACCAAGAGACCCAGTACTTC. It encodes CSARDPAGGNHQETQYF. V gene TRBV20-1 combines with J gene TRBJ2-5; D is possibly TRBD1 or TRBD2 (5 bases each). Germline assignment: CDR1 DFQATT and CDR2 SNEGSKA (reference sequence). This CDR3 is 17 amino acids long. V was trimmed by 0 bases and J by 0 bases, leaving 17 bases between them.